The 20 T cell receptor beta chains in this list originate from one sample, sequenced in a study of graft-versus-host responses after intestinal transplantation. Sequencing used immunoSEQ multiplex PCR; TCRdb keeps in-frame clones, though not all of them. Here the sample spans some 140,000 clones, about 90% being singletons. What these receptors recognize is not known. This specimen consisted of unstimulated CD4+ T cells sorted from spleen or lymph node cells, obtained before intestinal transplant. All receptors derive from a human donor who received an intestinal transplant.

The V and J genes are TRBV14 and TRBJ2-7; 7 bases align to TRBD1. Germline loops: CDR1 SGHDN, CDR2 FVKESK. V was clipped by 2 bases and J by 12 bases; unmatched bases: 7. CDR3 length: 12 residues. The CDR3 reads CASSQRTGRVYF. Here the CDR3 DNA reads TGTGCCAGCAGCCAAAGGACAGGTAGGGTGTACTTC.

The chain has TRBV9 and TRBJ1-6, with D unresolved. This CDR3 is 15 amino acids long. V was trimmed by 2 bases and J by 0 bases, leaving 6 bases between them. Germline assignment: CDR1 SGDLS and CDR2 YYNGEE. The CDR3 protein is CASSVESSYNSPLHF. DNA for the CDR3: TGTGCCAGCAGCGTCGAGAGCTCCTATAATTCACCCCTCCACTTT.

V gene TRBV10-3 combines with J gene TRBJ1-5, with 12 bases fitting TRBD1. CDR3 length: 18 amino acids. Germline CDR1 and CDR2: ENHRY and SYGVKD. Losses at the gene ends were 6 bases for V and 4 bases for J; bases not matched to a gene: 13. The CDR3 is CAIRIRGTGGLRNQPQHF. The CDR3 bases are TGTGCCATCAGAATCAGGGGGACAGGGGGCCTTCGTAATCAGCCCCAGCATTTT.

The chain joins TRBV11-2 to TRBJ2-3; a possible D gene is TRBD2 (5 bases). CDR1 and CDR2 from the germline V gene are SGHAT and FQNNGV. This CDR3 has 15 amino acids. With 5 bases removed from V and 0 bases from J, the gap between germline ends came to 12 bases. CDR3 nucleotide sequence: TGTGCCAGCAGCCCTGAGGGAACTAGCACAGATACGCAGTATTTT. Amino acid sequence: CASSPEGTSTDTQYF.

The rearrangement links TRBV5-1 to TRBJ2-3; a weak D match, TRBD2 (6 bases). This CDR3 has 15 residues. V lost 4 bases and J lost 3, with 15 bases in between. The germline V gene encodes CDR1 SGHRS and CDR2 YFSETQ. CDR3 in amino acids: CASSGGGRRTDTQYF. In DNA, the CDR3 is TGCGCCAGCAGCGGGGGAGGAAGGAGAACAGATACGCAGTATTTT.

In the case of this clone: Different DNA sequences within this sample yield the same CDR3. This chain links TRBV5-6 with TRBJ2-7; 7 bases align to TRBD2. Germline assignment: CDR1 SGHDT and CDR2 YYEEEE. V was pared by 0 bases and J by 1 base, with 4 bases of the junction left unmatched. This CDR3 contains 15 residues. The CDR3 DNA reads TGTGCCAGCAGCTTGGGGCTAGCGGAATCCTACGAGCAGTACTTC. Amino acid sequence: CASSLGLAESYEQYF.

This chain links TRBV19 with TRBJ2-1; TRBD2 matches at 14 bases. The CDR3 is 15 amino acids. CDR1 is LNHDA, CDR2 SQIVND, per germline (reference sequence). V dropped 6 bases and J dropped 9; count of bases not matched to a gene: 7. The CDR3 spells CASRPRLAGGGEQFF. CDR3 coding DNA: TGTGCCAGTAGACCGCGACTAGCGGGAGGGGGTGAGCAGTTCTTC.

This chain links TRBV9 with TRBJ2-3; D gene uncertain. The CDR3 is made up of 15 amino acids. CDR1 is SGDLS, CDR2 YYNGEE, per germline. Trimming removed 0 bases from V and 0 bases from J, with 8 bases in between. The CDR3: CASSVASSSTDTQYF. The CDR3 region has the DNA TGTGCCAGCAGCGTAGCGAGTTCTAGCACAGATACGCAGTATTTT.

This clone occurred once. The CDR3 DNA follows: TGTGCCAGCAGCCTGACAGGGAACGCTTTCTTT. Its translation: CASSLTGNAFF. The V call is TRBV5-8, the J call TRBJ1-1; TRBD1 matches 7 bases. The germline gives CDR1 SGHTS, CDR2 YDEGEE. Trimming removed 4 bases from V and 11 bases from J; junction bases left unmatched: 5. This CDR3 contains 11 residues.

This chain connects TRBV21-1 to TRBJ2-3; TRBD2 is taken as the D call from the table, unchecked against the DNA. TRBV21-1 is a listed pseudogene. The CDR3 covers 15 residues. The CDR3 region has the DNA TGTGCCAGCAGACTCGGGGGTATAGGCACAGATACGCAGTATTTT. Amino acid sequence: CASRLGGIGTDTQYF.

The gene calls are TRBV5-4 and TRBJ1-5; a possible D gene is TRBD1 (5 bases). The germline V gene encodes CDR1 SGHNT and CDR2 YYREEE (reference sequence). V dropped 2 bases and J dropped 6 bases, with 9 bases sitting between them. CDR3 length: 13 residues. DNA of the CDR3: TGTGCCAGCAGCTTAGGAGGGACTCAGCCCCAGCATTTT. This gives the protein CASSLGGTQPQHF. Complete variable domain (other parts from reference TRBV5-4 and TRBJ1-5): ETGVTQSPTHLIKTRGQQVTLRCSSQSGHNTVSWYQQALGQGPQFIFQYYREEENGRGNFPPRFSGLQFPNYSSELNVNALELDDSALYLCASSLGGTQPQHFGDGTRLSIL.

The CDR3 is CASSYGGSGPYGYTF. In DNA, the CDR3 is TGTGCCAGCAGTTACGGTGGGAGTGGCCCCTATGGCTACACCTTC. The rearrangement uses TRBV6-5 and TRBJ1-2, with D unclear. The CDR3 runs 15 residues. Trimming cost V 2 bases and J 4 bases, with 14 bases left between them. Germline lookup yields CDR1 MNHEY and CDR2 SVGAGI.

The chain recombines TRBV20-1 with TRBJ2-5; D gene unclear. This CDR3 spans 11 amino acids. Deletions cut 6 bases from V and 5 bases from J, with 10 bases between. Germline V gene sequence: CDR1 DFQATT, CDR2 SNEGSKA (reference sequence). The CDR3 DNA follows: TGCAGTGCGAACGATCGGGAGACCCAGTACTTC. Protein product: CSANDRETQYF.

The CDR3 is CATAWARENTEAFF. The CDR3 region has the DNA TGTGCCACCGCGTGGGCCAGGGAAAACACTGAAGCTTTCTTT. The chain employs TRBV10-3 and TRBJ1-1, with D perhaps matching TRBD1 (5 bases). Germline V lookup: CDR1 ENHRY, CDR2 SYGVKD. The CDR3 runs 14 residues. V lost 10 bases to trimming and J lost 2 bases, with 17 bases between them.

V gene TRBV10-3 combines with J gene TRBJ2-7, with a weak D call TRBD1 (5 bases). The V gene lost 2 bases and the J gene lost 3 bases, with 17 bases spanning the gap. The CDR3 is made up of 16 amino acids. Germline assignment: CDR1 ENHRY and CDR2 SYGVKD. The CDR3 loop is CAISESWGSRDYEQYF. Here the CDR3 DNA reads TGTGCCATCAGTGAGAGTTGGGGAAGCAGGGACTACGAGCAGTACTTC.

This chain links TRBV7-8 with TRBJ2-6; the match to TRBD2 covers 15 bases. The V and J ends lost 5 bases and 2 bases, in that order; junction bases with no gene match: 7. Per the germline V gene, CDR1 is SGHVS and CDR2 is FQNEAQ. CDR3 length equals 19 residues. Here the CDR3 DNA reads TGTGCCAGCAGCCCCCTGGGACTAGCGGGAGGAGCTGGGGCCAACGTCCTGACTTTC. Translating it yields CASSPLGLAGGAGANVLTF.

The chain recombines TRBV19 with TRBJ2-7; TRBD1 might be the D (5 bases). Trimming removed 6 bases from V and 0 bases from J, with 9 bases in between. The CDR3 consists of 13 residues. CDR1 is LNHDA, CDR2 SQIVND, per germline (reference sequence). CDR3 residues: CASRNRSSYEQYF. CDR3 coding DNA: TGTGCCAGTAGAAACAGGAGCTCCTACGAGCAGTACTTC.

The V and J genes are TRBV11-2 and TRBJ1-2; tentative D call: TRBD1 (6 bases). Germline-derived CDR1 and CDR2 are SGHAT and FQNNGV. Trimming shortened V by 5 bases and J by 4 bases, and 20 bases separated the two germline ends. The length of the CDR3 is 16 residues. CDR3 sequence (DNA): TGTGCCAGCAGCAGAACCGGGACACCTAAAGGCTATGGCTACACCTTC. Protein sequence: CASSRTGTPKGYGYTF.

V gene TRBV5-1 combines with J gene TRBJ2-3, with unresolved D. Trimming took off 3 bases at V and 2 bases at J, with 7 bases between the two ends. Germline V gene data show CDR1 as SGHRS and CDR2 as YFSETQ. This CDR3 contains 13 residues. This chain's CDR3 is CASSSAFTDTQYF. The DNA of the CDR3 is TGCGCCAGCAGCTCGGCCTTCACAGATACGCAGTATTTT. Full variable domain (outside the CDR3, taken from reference TRBV5-1 and TRBJ2-3): KAGVTQTPRYLIKTRGQQVTLSCSPISGHRSVSWYQQTPGQGLQFLFEYFSETQRNKGNFPGRFSGRQFSNSRSEMNVSTLELGDSALYLCASSSAFTDTQYFGPGTRLTVL.

This chain connects TRBV4-1 to TRBJ2-5, with 12 bases that match TRBD2. Judging by the DNA end, TRBJ2-7 fits better; the J call may be wrong. Germline CDR1 MGHRA, CDR2 YSYEKL. The CDR3 has 15 amino acids. The CDR3 DNA reads as TGCGCCAGCAGTTCTAGGGCACTAGCGGGAGGCGAGCAGTACTTC. This translates into CASSSRALAGGEQYF.